This T cell receptor (beta chain) was sequenced during a study of neurological immune-mediated disorders. Study-wide context: Of the roughly 35 patients who had multiple sclerosis, around 30 had the relapsing-remitting form and 3 had the secondary progressive form.

TCRdb fed the 5' RACE reads into MiXCR, producing one record per CDR3 protein. Of about 80,000 distinct CDR3 sequences in the sample, 4.5% to 7.5% were seen once. Between the trimmed V and J ends, which lost 1 base and 1 base, there was a span of 11 bases. The CDR3 has 17 amino acids. Per germline, CDR1 SGHVS and CDR2 FNYEAQ. This clonotype was recorded at least ten times. The time point here: longitudinal time-point 2. V is TRBV7-6 and J is TRBJ2-6, with D possibly matching TRBD1 (5 bases). This receptor was taken from a woman aged 60 to 75 with multiple sclerosis. The specimen sequenced was PBMCs. The CDR3 DNA is TGTGCCAGCAGCTTAGAGGGGCAGGGTTCTGGGGCCAACGTCCTGACTTTC. Protein product: CASSLEGQGSGANVLTF. Complete variable domain (other parts from reference TRBV7-6 and TRBJ2-6): GAGVSQSPRYKVTKRGQDVALRCDPISGHVSLYWYRQALGQGPEFLTYFNYEAQQDKSGLPNDRFSAERPEGSISTLTIQRTEQRDSAMYRCASSLEGQGSGANVLTFGAGSRLTVL.